The TCR beta chain described here comes from a study of graft-versus-host responses after intestinal transplantation. As for this clone: Its antigen is still unknown.

TCRdb's table, derived via immunoSEQ multiplex PCR, lists solely in-frame clones and lacks some. This sample yields tens of thousands of clones, of which about 94% are seen a single time; around 0.19% belongs to the top ten. The material sequenced was unstimulated CD4+ T cells sorted from spleen or lymph node cells, taken before transplant. This receptor was identified in a human donor who was the organ donor for an intestinal transplant.

CDR3 amino acids: CASSWTATNEKLFF. DNA of the CDR3: TGTGCCAGCAGCTGGACAGCAACTAATGAAAAACTGTTTTTT. The chain carries TRBV7-6 and TRBJ1-4, with D possibly matching TRBD1 (6 bases). CDR1 SGHVS and CDR2 FNYEAQ come from the germline V gene. Trimming pared 4 bases from V and 0 bases from J, leaving 6 bases between. This CDR3 spans 14 amino acids.